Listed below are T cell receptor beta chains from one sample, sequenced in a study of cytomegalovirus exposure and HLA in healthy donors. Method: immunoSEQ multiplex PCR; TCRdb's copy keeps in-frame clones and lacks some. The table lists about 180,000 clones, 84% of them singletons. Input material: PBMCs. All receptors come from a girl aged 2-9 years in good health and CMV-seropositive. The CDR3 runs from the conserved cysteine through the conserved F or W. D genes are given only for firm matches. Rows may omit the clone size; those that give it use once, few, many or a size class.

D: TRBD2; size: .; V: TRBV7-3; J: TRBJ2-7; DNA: TGTGCCAGCAGCTTATGGACTAGCGGGGAGCAGTACTTC; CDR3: CASSLWTSGEQYF
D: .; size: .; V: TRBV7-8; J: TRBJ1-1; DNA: TGTGCCAGCAGCATCCTGACACAAAAGAACACTGAAGCTTTCTTT; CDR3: CASSILTQKNTEAFF
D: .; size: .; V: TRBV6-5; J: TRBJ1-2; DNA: TGTGCCGCAAGGAGTACAGGGCAAATTAACTATGGCTACACCTTC; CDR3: CAARSTGQINYGYTF
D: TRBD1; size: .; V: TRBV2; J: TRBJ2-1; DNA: TGTGCCAGCAGTGACACCGGGACAGGGCTACAATATGAGCAGTTCTTC; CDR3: CASSDTGTGLQYEQFF
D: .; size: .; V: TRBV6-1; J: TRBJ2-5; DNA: TGTGCCAGCAGCCAGGGTGCCCCCCCCCAAGAGACCCAGTACTTC; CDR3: CASSQGAPPQETQYF
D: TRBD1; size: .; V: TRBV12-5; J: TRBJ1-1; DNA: TGTGCTAGTGGTTTGGGCAGGGGGCGTGGGACTGAAGCTTTCTTT; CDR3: CASGLGRGRGTEAFF
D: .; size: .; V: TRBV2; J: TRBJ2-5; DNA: TGTGCCAGCAGTGAAAAGGCGGGCGGACCACTAAAAGAGACCCAGTACTTC; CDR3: CASSEKAGGPLKETQYF
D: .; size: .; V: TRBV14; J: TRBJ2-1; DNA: TGTGCCAGCAGCCAAATCGGGAGTCTGACGTGGGGGAATGAGCAGTTCTTC; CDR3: CASSQIGSLTWGNEQFF
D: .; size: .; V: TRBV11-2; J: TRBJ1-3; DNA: TGTGCCAGCAGCTTAGGGCAGGGGAACACCATATATTTT; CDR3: CASSLGQGNTIYF
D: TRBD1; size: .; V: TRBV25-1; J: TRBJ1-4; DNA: TGTGCCAGCAGACCCACCGCCGGGACAGGGGGTTCTGATGAAAAACTGTTTTTT; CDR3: CASRPTAGTGGSDEKLFF
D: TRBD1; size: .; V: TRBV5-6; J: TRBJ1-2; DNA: TGTGCCAGCAGCTGGAGACAGGGATGTGGCTACACCTTC; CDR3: CASSWRQGCGYTF
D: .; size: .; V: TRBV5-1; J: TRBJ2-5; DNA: TGCGCCAGCAGCTTAGCAGAGACCCAGTACTTC; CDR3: CASSLAETQYF
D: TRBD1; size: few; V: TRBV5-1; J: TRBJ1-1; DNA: TGCGCCAGCAGGGAACTCGGGACAGGGGCTTCGTACGCTTTCTTT; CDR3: CASRELGTGASYAFF
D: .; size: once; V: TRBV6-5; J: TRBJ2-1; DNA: TGTGCCAGCAGTTACTCCCAGGGGCGCAGCAATGAGCAGTTCTTC; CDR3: CASSYSQGRSNEQFF
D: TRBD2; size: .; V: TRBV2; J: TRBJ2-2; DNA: TGTGCCAGTAGTGAACCGCTAGCGGGAGGTGTGGACACCGGGGAGCTGTTTTTT; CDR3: CASSEPLAGGVDTGELFF
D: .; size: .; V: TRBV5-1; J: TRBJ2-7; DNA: TGCGCCAGCAGCTTGGGAGGGGGAGTTCCTGAGCAGTACTTC; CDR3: CASSLGGGVPEQYF
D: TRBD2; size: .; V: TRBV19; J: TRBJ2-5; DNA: TGTGCCAGTAGCAACCCTAGCGGCTATCAAGAGACCCAGTACTTC; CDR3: CASSNPSGYQETQYF
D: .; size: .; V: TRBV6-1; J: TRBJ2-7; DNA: TGTGCCAGCTCATCCGGGGTCTACTACGAGCAGTACTTC; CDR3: CASSSGVYYEQYF
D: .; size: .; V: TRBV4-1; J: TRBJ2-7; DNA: TGCGCCAGCAGCCCAGCCTCTGCAGGGGCCTACGAGCAGTACTTC; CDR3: CASSPASAGAYEQYF
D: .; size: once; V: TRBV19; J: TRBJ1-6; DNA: TGTGCCAGTAGTATCTCAGGGGTTGGGTCACCCCTCCACTTT; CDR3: CASSISGVGSPLHF
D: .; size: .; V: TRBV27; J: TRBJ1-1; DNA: TGTGCCAGCAGGCCCCCTTGGGGACATGGGGAAGCTTTCTTT; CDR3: CASRPPWGHGEAFF
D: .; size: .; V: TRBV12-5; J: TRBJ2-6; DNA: TGTGCTAGTGGTTTAGCCCTACAGGACTCTGGGGCCAACGTCCTGACTTTC; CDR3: CASGLALQDSGANVLTF